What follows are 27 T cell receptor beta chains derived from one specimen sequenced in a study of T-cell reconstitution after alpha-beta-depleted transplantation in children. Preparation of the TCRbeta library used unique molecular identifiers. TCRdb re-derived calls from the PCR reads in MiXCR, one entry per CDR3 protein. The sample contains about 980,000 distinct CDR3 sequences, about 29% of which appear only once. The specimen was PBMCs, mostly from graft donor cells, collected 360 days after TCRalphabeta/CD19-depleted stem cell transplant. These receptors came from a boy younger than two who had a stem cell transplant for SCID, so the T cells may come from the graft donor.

This chain's CDR3 is CASSLASRSFYNSPLHF. The CDR3 nucleotides read TGTGCCAGCAGTTTGGCTAGTCGGAGCTTCTATAATTCACCCCTCCACTTT. This chain links TRBV12-3 or TRBV12-4 with TRBJ1-6; the D is unclear. The CDR3 is 17 residues long. Trimming left V 3 bases short and J 3 bases short, with 15 bases between.

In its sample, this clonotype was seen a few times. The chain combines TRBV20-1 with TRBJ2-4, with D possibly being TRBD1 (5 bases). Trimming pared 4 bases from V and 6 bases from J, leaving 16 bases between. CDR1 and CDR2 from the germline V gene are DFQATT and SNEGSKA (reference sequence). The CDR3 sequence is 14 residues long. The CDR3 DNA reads TGCAGTGCTAAGGCAGGACAAGGGGCAAACATTCAGTACTTC. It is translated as CSAKAGQGANIQYF.

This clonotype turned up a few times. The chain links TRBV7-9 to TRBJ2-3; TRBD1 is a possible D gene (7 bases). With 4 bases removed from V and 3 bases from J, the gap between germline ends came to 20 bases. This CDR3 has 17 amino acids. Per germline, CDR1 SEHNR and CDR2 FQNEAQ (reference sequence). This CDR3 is CASSYRATGRRTDTQYF. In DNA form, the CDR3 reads TGTGCCAGCAGCTACCGCGCGACAGGGAGGAGGACAGATACGCAGTATTTT. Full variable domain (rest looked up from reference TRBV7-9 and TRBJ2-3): DTGVSQNPRHKITKRGQNVTFRCDPISEHNRLYWYRQTLGQGPEFLTYFQNEAQLEKSRLLSDRFSAERPKGSFSTLEIQRTEQGDSAMYLCASSYRATGRRTDTQYFGPGTRLTVL.

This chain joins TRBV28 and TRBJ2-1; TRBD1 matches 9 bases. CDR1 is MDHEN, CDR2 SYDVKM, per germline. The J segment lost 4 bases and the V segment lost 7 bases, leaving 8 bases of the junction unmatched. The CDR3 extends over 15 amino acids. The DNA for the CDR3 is TGTGCCAGCACCCAAGGGGGACAGGGTTACAATGAGCAGTTCTTC. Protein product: CASTQGGQGYNEQFF.

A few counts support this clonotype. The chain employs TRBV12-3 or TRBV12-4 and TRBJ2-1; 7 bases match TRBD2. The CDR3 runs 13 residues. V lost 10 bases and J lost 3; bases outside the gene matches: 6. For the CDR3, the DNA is TGTGCCATCCTCGGGGGGATCTACAATGAGCAGTTCTTC. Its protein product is CAILGGIYNEQFF.

Here the CDR3 DNA reads TGTGCCAGCAGCCTCCTCGGGACACCCCATACTAACTATGGCTACACCTTC. Translating it yields CASSLLGTPHTNYGYTF. The chain is built from TRBV3-1 and TRBJ1-2; possibly TRBD1 for D (6 bases). Deletions cut 4 bases from V and 0 bases from J, with 18 bases between. CDR3 size: 17 residues. CDR1 is LGHDT, CDR2 YNNKEL, per germline (reference sequence).

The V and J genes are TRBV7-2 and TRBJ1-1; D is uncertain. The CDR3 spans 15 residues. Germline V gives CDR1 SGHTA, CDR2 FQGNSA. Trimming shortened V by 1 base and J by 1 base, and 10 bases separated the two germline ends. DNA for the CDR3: TGTGCCAGCAGCTTAGTGGTGCTGACGAACACTGAAGCTTTCTTT. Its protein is CASSLVVLTNTEAFF.

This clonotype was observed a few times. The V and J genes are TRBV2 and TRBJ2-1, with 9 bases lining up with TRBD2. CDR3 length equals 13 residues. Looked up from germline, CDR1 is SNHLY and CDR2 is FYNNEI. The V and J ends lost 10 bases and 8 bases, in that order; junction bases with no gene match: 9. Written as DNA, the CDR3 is TGTGCCACCACCGGCGGGGGGGTCTATGAGCAGTTCTTC. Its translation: CATTGGGVYEQFF.

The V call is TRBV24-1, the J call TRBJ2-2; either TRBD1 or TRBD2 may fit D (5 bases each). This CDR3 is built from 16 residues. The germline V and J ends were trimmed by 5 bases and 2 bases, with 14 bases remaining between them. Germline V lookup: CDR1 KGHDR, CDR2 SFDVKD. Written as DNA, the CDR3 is TGTGCCACCAGTGCGACCGGGACGACTAACACCGGGGAGCTGTTTTTT. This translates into CATSATGTTNTGELFF.

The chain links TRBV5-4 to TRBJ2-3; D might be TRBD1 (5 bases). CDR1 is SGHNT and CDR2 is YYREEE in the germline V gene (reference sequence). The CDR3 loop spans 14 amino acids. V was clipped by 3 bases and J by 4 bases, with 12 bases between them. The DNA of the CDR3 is TGTGCCAGCAGCTCAGGGTGGCGTCCAGATACGCAGTATTTT. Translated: CASSSGWRPDTQYF.

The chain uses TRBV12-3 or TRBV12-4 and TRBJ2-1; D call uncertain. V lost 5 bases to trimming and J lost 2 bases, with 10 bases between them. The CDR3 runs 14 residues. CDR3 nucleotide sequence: TGTGCCAGCAGTATTCGCACTGCCTACAATGAGCAGTTCTTC. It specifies CASSIRTAYNEQFF.

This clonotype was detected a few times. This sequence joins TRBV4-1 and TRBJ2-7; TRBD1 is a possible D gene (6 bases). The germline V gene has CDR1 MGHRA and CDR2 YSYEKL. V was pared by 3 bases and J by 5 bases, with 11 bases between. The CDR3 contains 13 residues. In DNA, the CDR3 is TGCGCCAGCAGCCATACAGGGTTACACGAGCAGTACTTC. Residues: CASSHTGLHEQYF.

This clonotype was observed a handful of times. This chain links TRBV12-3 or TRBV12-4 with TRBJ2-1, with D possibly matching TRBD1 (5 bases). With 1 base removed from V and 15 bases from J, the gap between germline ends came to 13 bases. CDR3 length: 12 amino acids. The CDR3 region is CASSLVGFTGFF. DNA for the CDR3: TGTGCCAGCAGTTTAGTGGGGTTTACAGGGTTCTTC.

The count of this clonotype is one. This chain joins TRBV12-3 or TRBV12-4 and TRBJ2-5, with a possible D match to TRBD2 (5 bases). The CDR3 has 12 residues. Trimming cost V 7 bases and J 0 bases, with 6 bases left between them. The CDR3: CASTTNQETQYF. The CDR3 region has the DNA TGTGCCAGCACGACTAACCAAGAGACCCAGTACTTC.

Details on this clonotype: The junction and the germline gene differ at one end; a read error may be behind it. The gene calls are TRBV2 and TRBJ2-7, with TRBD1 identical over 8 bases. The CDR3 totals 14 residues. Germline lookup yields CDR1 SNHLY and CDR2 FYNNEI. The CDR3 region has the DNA TGTGCCAGCACTGGACAGGGAAGCTCCTTCGAGCAGTACTTC. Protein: CASTGQGSSFEQYF.

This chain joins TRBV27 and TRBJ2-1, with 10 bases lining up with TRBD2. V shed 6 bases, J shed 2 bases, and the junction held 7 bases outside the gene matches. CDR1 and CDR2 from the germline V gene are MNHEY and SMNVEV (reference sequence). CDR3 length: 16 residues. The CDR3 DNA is TGTGCCAGCAGCTGGAGCGGGGGGGATACCTACAATGAGCAGTTCTTC. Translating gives CASSWSGGDTYNEQFF.

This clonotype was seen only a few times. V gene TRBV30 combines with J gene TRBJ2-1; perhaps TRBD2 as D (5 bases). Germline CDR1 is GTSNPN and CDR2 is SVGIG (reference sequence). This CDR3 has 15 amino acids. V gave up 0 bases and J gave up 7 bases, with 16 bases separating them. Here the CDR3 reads CAWSVLGQSWNEQFF. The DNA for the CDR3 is TGTGCCTGGAGTGTACTAGGGCAGTCGTGGAATGAGCAGTTCTTC.

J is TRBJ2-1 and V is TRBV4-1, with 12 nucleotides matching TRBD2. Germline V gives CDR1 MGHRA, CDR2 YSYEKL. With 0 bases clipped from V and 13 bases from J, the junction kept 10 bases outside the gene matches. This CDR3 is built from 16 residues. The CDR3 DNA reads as TGCGCCAGCAGCCAAGATCGAGGACTAGCGGGGCGGCCCCAGTTCTTC. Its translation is CASSQDRGLAGRPQFF.

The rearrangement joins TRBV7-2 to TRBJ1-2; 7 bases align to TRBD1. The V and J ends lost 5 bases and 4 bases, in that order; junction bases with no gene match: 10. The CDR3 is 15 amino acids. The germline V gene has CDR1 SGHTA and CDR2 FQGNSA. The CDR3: CASSTGTATSYGYTF. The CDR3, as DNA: TGTGCCAGCAGCACGGGGACAGCGACCAGCTATGGCTACACCTTC.

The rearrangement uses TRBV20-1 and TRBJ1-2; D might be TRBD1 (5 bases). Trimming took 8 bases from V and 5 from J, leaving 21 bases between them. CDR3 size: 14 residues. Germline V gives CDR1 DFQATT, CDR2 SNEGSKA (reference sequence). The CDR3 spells CSFKLAGPLYGYTF. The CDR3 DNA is TGCAGTTTCAAGCTAGCGGGGCCCTTGTATGGCTACACCTTC.

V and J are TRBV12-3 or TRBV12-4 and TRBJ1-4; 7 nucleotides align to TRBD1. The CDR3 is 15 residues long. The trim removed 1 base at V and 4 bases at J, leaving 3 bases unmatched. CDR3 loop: CASSLEGTVNEKLFF. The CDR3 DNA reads TGTGCCAGCAGTTTAGAGGGGACAGTTAATGAAAAACTGTTTTTT.

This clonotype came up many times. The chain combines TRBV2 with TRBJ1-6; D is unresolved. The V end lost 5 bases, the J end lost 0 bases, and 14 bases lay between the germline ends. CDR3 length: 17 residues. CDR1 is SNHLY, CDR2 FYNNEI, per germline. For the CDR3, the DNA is TGTGCCAGCAGTCCTGGACTTGGGAGCTCCTATAATTCACCCCTCCACTTT. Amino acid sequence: CASSPGLGSSYNSPLHF.

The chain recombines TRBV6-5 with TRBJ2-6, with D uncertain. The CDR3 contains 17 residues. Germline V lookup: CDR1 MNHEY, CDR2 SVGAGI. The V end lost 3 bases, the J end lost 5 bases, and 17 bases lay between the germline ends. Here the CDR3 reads CASSYGPQDPWANVLTF. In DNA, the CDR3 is TGTGCCAGCAGTTATGGCCCCCAGGATCCCTGGGCCAACGTCCTGACTTTC.

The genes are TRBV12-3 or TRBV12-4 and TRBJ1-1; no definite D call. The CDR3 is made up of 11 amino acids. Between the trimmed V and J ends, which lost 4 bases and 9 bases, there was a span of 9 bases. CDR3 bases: TGTGCCAGCAGTTATGGAGGGAAAGCTTTCTTT. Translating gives CASSYGGKAFF.

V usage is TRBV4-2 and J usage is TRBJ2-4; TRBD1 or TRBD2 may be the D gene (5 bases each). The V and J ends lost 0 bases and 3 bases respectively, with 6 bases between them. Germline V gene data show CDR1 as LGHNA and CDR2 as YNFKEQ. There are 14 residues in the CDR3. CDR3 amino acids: CASSQEGDKNIQYF. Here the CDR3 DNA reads TGTGCCAGCAGCCAAGAGGGGGACAAAAACATTCAGTACTTC.

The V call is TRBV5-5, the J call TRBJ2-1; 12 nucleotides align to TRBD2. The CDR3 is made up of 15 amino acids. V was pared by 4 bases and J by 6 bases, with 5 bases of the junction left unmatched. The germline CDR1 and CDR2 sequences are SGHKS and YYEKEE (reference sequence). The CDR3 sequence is CASSRTSGEFNEQFF. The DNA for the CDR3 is TGTGCCAGCAGCCGGACTAGCGGGGAGTTCAATGAGCAGTTCTTC.

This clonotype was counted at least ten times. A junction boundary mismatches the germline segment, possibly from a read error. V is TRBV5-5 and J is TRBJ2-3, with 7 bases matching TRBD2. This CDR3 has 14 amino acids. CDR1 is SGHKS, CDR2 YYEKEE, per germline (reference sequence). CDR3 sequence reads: CASSLGGNTDTQYF. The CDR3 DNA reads TGCGCCAGCAGCTTGGGAGGGAACACAGATACGCAGTATTTT. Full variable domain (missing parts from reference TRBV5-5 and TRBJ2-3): DAGVTQSPTHLIKTRGQQVTLRCSPISGHKSVSWYQQVLGQGPQFIFQYYEKEERGRGNFPDRFSARQFPNYSSELNVNALLLGDSALYLCASSLGGNTDTQYFGPGTRLTVL.